A selection of T cell receptor beta chains follows, all from one sample in a study of blood T cells in healthy people across ages. TCRdb called the 5' RACE reads again in MiXCR, with one record for every CDR3 protein. The sample holds more than 750,000 distinct CDR3 sequences; 25% to 35% are singletons and the top ten take about a tenth. The sample was also reused in another study, on T cells of mothers and their children.

Sequenced input: blood. The receptors shown here come from a woman aged 35 to 49 in good health. CDR3s include the opening cysteine and the closing phenylalanine or tryptophan. Fields, in order: CDR3 DNA, CDR3 protein, J gene, D gene, clone size, V gene. D genes are given only for firm matches. Size tells how often a clone was seen (once, few, many) or the class of an expanded clone, and some rows leave it out.

DNA: TGTGCCAGCAGCCGAGGACAGCTTCGTCAGCCCCAGCATTTT; CDR3: CASSRGQLRQPQHF; J: TRBJ1-5; D: NA; size: many; V: TRBV28
DNA: TGTGCCAGCAGTCGGGGACGTCCTATCTATAGCAATCAGCCCCAGCATTTT; CDR3: CASSRGRPIYSNQPQHF; J: TRBJ1-5; D: NA; size: NA; V: TRBV27
DNA: TGTGCCAGCAACTTAACGGGCGGACAGGGGGCCAACTATGGCTACACCTTC; CDR3: CASNLTGGQGANYGYTF; J: TRBJ1-2; D: TRBD1; size: few; V: TRBV7-3
DNA: TGTGCCAGCAGCTTAGTTTGGCCAGAACACTCCTACGAGCAGTACTTC; CDR3: CASSLVWPEHSYEQYF; J: TRBJ2-7; D: NA; size: NA; V: TRBV11-2
DNA: TGTGCCATCAGTGGCGGACGAGCGGAGCAGTACTTC; CDR3: CAISGGRAEQYF; J: TRBJ2-7; D: NA; size: many; V: TRBV10-3
DNA: TGTGCCAGCAGTGCCGGGACACCGTGGGGTGGCTACACCTTC; CDR3: CASSAGTPWGGYTF; J: TRBJ1-2; D: NA; size: NA; V: TRBV2
DNA: TGTGCCAGCAGTCCCCCCGGGTGGGGCTATGGCTACACCTTC; CDR3: CASSPPGWGYGYTF; J: TRBJ1-2; D: NA; size: NA; V: TRBV28
DNA: TGCGCCAGCAGCTTGGGGTCCCAGGGAGAGACCCAGTACTTC; CDR3: CASSLGSQGETQYF; J: TRBJ2-5; D: NA; size: few; V: TRBV7-9
DNA: TGCGCCAGCAGCTTGGTTTCACCACAAAGCAATGAGCAGTTCTTC; CDR3: CASSLVSPQSNEQFF; J: TRBJ2-1; D: NA; size: NA; V: TRBV5-1
DNA: TGTGCCAGCAGCAGGGGACTAGCGGTTACCTACAATGAGCAGTTCTTC; CDR3: CASSRGLAVTYNEQFF; J: TRBJ2-1; D: TRBD2; size: few; V: TRBV9
DNA: TGCAGTGCTAGTGACCCCGGGACTAGCGGGGGGGCAGGGACCCAGTACTTC; CDR3: CSASDPGTSGGAGTQYF; J: TRBJ2-5; D: TRBD2; size: NA; V: TRBV20-1
DNA: TGTGCCAGCAGCTTAGCAGGCGGCAGGGGGCTTGGAAACATTCAGTACTTC; CDR3: CASSLAGGRGLGNIQYF; J: TRBJ2-4; D: TRBD1; size: few; V: TRBV7-2
DNA: TGTGCCAGCAGCCAAGGTAGGACTAGCGGGGGGGCGCGTTACAATGAGCAGTTCTTC; CDR3: CASSQGRTSGGARYNEQFF; J: TRBJ2-1; D: TRBD2; size: few; V: TRBV3-1
DNA: TGTGCCAGCAGCCAGAAGGGATCAGGCGGCTACACCTTC; CDR3: CASSQKGSGGYTF; J: TRBJ1-2; D: NA; size: NA; V: TRBV7-9
DNA: TGTGCCAGCAGCTTCCGACAGGGCAGTGGAAACACCATATATTTT; CDR3: CASSFRQGSGNTIYF; J: TRBJ1-3; D: TRBD1; size: NA; V: TRBV7-9
DNA: TGTGCCAGCAGCGTACCCCGGGACCTGAGGTACAATGAGCAGTTCTTC; CDR3: CASSVPRDLRYNEQFF; J: TRBJ2-1; D: NA; size: once; V: TRBV7-2
DNA: TGCAGTGCCGGAATCCACTTTCGGGACAGGCGATATTTGGCGATCAATGAGCAGTTCTTC; CDR3: CSAGIHFRDRRYLAINEQFF; J: TRBJ2-1; D: TRBD1; size: NA; V: TRBV20-1
DNA: TGTGCCAGCGGGGGACGGGGGGGTTCCATTCAGTACTTC; CDR3: CASGGRGGSIQYF; J: TRBJ2-4; D: TRBD2; size: NA; V: TRBV2
DNA: TGTGCCAGCAGTGGCCTCCGCGGGGATACGCAGTATTTT; CDR3: CASSGLRGDTQYF; J: TRBJ2-3; D: NA; size: many; V: TRBV12-3/TRBV12-4
DNA: TGCGCCAGCAACCAAGAGGCGGTCCGGGACGACACAGATACGCAGTATTTT; CDR3: CASNQEAVRDDTDTQYF; J: TRBJ2-3; D: NA; size: NA; V: TRBV4-3
DNA: TGTGCCACCAGCAGACAGGGTAACGAGCAGTTCTTC; CDR3: CATSRQGNEQFF; J: TRBJ2-1; D: NA; size: few; V: TRBV15
DNA: TGTGCCAGCAGCTTTGGGCCGGGACAAGTCTACGAGCAGTACTTC; CDR3: CASSFGPGQVYEQYF; J: TRBJ2-7; D: NA; size: many; V: TRBV5-5
DNA: TGCAGCGTTGAAGCCAACTACGAGCAGTACTTC; CDR3: CSVEANYEQYF; J: TRBJ2-7; D: NA; size: NA; V: TRBV29-1
DNA: TGTGCCAGCTACAGGGGGCTGGGCACTGAAGCTTTCTTT; CDR3: CASYRGLGTEAFF; J: TRBJ1-1; D: TRBD1; size: many; V: TRBV6-5
DNA: TGTGCCAGCGCCTCGGGGCTAGCGGGGGGACGCACAGATACGCAGTATTTT; CDR3: CASASGLAGGRTDTQYF; J: TRBJ2-3; D: TRBD2; size: few; V: TRBV7-2